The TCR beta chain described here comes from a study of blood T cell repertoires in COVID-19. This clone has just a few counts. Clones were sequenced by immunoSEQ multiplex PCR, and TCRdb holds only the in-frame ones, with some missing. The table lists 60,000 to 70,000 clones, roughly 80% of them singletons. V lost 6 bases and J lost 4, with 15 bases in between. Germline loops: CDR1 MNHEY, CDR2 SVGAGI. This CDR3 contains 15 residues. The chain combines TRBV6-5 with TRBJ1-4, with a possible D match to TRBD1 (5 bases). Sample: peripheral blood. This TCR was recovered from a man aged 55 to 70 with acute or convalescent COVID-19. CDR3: CASSRSRVDNEKLFF. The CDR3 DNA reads TGTGCCAGCAGCAGATCCAGGGTCGATAATGAAAAACTGTTTTTT.